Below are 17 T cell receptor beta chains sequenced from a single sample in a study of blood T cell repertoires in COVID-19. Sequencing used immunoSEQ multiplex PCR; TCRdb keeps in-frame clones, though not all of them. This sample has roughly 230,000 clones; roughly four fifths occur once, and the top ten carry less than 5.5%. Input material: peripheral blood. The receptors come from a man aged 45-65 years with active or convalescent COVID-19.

The CDR3 spells CASSSGLNIQYF. Written as DNA, the CDR3 is TGTGCCAGCAGTAGCGGCTTGAACATTCAGTACTTC. V and J are TRBV12-3 or TRBV12-4 and TRBJ2-4, with a possible D match to TRBD2 (5 bases). V lost 5 bases and J 7 bases, leaving 9 bases between the germline ends. The CDR3 runs to 12 residues.

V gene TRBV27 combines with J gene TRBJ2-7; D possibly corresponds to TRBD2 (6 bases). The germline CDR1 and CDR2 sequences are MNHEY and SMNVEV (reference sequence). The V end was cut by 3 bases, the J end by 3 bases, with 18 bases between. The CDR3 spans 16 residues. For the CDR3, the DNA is TGTGCCAGCAGTTTCGGTGGCAGGGCGGGGAACTACGAGCAGTACTTC. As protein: CASSFGGRAGNYEQYF.

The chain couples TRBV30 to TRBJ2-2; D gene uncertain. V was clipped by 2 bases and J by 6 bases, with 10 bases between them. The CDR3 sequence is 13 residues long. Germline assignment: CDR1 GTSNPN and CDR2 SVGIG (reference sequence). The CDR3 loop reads CAWSYFYAGELFF. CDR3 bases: TGTGCCTGGAGTTACTTCTATGCCGGGGAGCTGTTTTTT. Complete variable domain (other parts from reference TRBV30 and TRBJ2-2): SQTIHQWPATLVQPVGSPLSLECTVEGTSNPNLYWYRQAAGRGLQLLFYSVGIGQISSEVPQNLSASRPQDRQFILSSKKLLLSDSGFYLCAWSYFYAGELFFGEGSRLTVL.

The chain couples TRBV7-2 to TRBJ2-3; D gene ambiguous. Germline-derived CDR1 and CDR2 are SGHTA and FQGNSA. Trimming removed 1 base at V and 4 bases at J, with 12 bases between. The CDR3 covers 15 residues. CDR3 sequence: CASSLDVGTADTQYF. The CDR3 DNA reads TGTGCCAGCAGCTTAGACGTGGGCACCGCAGATACGCAGTATTTT. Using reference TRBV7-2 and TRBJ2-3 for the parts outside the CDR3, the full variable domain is GAGVSQSPSNKVTEKGKDVELRCDPISGHTALYWYRQSLGQGLEFLIYFQGNSAPDKSGLPSDRFSAERTGGSVSTLTIQRTQQEDSAVYLCASSLDVGTADTQYFGPGTRLTVL.

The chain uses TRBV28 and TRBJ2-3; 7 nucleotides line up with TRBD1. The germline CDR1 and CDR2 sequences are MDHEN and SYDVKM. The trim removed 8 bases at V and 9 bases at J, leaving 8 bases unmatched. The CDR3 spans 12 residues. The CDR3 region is CASYGGDRTQYF. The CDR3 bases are TGTGCCAGCTACGGTGGGGACAGAACGCAGTATTTT.

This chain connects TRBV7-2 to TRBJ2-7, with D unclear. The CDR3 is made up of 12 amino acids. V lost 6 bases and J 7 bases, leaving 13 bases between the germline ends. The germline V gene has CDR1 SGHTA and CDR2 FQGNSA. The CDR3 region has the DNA TGTGCCAGCAGACAGCCCGTTGGGGAGCAGTACTTC. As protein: CASRQPVGEQYF.

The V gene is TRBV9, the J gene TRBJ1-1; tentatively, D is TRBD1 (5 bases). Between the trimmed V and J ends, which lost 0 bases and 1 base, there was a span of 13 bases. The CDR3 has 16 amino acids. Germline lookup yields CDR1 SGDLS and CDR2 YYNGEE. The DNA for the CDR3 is TGTGCCAGCAGCGTAGGGGAAGGGAGGGGGAACACTGAAGCTTTCTTT. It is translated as CASSVGEGRGNTEAFF. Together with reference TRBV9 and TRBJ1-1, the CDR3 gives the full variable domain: DSGVTQTPKHLITATGQRVTLRCSPRSGDLSVYWYQQSLDQGLQFLIQYYNGEERAKGNILERFSAQQFPDLHSELNLSSLELGDSALYFCASSVGEGRGNTEAFFGQGTRLTVV.

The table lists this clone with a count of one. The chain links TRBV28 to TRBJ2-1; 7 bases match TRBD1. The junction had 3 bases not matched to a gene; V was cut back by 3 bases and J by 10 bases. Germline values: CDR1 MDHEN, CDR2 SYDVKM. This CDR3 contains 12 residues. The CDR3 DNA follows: TGTGCCAGCAGTTTCGGACAGGTCGAGCAGTTCTTC. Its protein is CASSFGQVEQFF.

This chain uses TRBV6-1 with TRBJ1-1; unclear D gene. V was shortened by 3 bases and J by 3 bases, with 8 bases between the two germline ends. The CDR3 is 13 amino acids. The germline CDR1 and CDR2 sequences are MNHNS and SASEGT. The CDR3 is CASSETLDTEAFF. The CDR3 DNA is TGTGCCAGCAGTGAGACACTGGACACTGAAGCTTTCTTT.

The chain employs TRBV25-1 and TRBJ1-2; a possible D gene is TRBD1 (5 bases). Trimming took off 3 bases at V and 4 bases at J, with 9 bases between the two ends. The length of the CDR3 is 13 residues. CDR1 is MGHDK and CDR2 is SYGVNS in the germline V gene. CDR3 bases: TGTGCCAGCAGTGACAGGGTTGGCTATGGCTACACCTTC. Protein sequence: CASSDRVGYGYTF.

The chain's CDR3 is CAWRTLTGLRATEAFF. CDR3 nucleotides: TGTGCCTGGAGGACCTTAACGGGACTGCGGGCCACTGAAGCTTTCTTT. V gene TRBV30 combines with J gene TRBJ1-1, with D possibly being TRBD1 (5 bases). Germline V lookup: CDR1 GTSNPN, CDR2 SVGIG (reference sequence). The CDR3 loop spans 16 amino acids. Trimming left V 3 bases short and J 4 bases short, with 21 bases between.

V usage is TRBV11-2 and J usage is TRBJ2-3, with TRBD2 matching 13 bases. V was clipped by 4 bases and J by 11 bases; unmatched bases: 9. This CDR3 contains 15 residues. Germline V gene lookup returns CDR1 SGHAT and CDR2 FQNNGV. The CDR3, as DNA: TGTGCCAGCAGCTCCCCGAGACTAGCGGGGGGAAGGCAGTATTTT. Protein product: CASSSPRLAGGRQYF.

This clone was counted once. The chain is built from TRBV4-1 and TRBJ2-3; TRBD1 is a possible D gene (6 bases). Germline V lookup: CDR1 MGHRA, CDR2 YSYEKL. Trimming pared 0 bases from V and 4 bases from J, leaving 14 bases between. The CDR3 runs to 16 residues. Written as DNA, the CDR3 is TGCGCCAGCAGCCAAGATAACAGGGTCGGGGCAGATACGCAGTATTTT. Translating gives CASSQDNRVGADTQYF.

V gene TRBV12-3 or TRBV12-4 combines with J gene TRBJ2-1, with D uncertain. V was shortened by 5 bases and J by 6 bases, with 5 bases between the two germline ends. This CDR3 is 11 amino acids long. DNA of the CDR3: TGTGCCAGCAGTGTATTCAATGAGCAGTTCTTC. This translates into CASSVFNEQFF.

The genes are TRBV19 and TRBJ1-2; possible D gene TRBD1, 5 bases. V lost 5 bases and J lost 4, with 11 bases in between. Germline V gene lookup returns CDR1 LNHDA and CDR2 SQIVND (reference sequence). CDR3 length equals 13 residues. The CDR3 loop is CASSPARGYGYTF. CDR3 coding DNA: TGTGCCAGTAGTCCTGCTAGGGGCTATGGCTACACCTTC.

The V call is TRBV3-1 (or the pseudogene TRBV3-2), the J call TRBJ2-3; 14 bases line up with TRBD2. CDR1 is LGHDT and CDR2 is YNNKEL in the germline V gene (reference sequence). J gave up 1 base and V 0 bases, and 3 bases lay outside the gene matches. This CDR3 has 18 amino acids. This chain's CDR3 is CASSQEGLAGGGTDTQYF. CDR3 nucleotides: TGTGCCAGCAGCCAAGAAGGACTAGCGGGGGGAGGCACAGATACGCAGTATTTT.

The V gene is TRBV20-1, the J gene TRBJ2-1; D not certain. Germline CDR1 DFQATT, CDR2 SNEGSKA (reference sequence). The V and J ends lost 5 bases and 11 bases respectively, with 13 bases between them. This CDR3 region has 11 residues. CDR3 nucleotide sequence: TGCAGTGCTGATAGATCCCAACAGCAGTTCTTC. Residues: CSADRSQQQFF.